Listed below are T cell receptor beta chains from one sample, sequenced in a study of T cell responses to AZD1222 COVID-19 vaccine. Sequencing used immunoSEQ multiplex PCR; TCRdb keeps in-frame clones, though not all of them. The sample yields around 140,000 clones, around 89% seen once. The sequencing here drew on peripheral blood, taken on day 0 of AZD1222 vaccination. These receptors all stem from an adult in good health. Each CDR3 is given with its conserved first and last residue. A D gene is named only where the DNA matches it firmly. For some rows the clone size is stated as once, few or many, or as a class when expanded; others skip it.

D | J | size | V | CDR3 | DNA
- | TRBJ1-2 | - | TRBV9 | CASSVVGGGYTF | TGTGCCAGCAGCGTAGTGGGTGGTGGCTACACCTTC
- | TRBJ1-1 | - | TRBV30 | CAWNYAPVAFF | TGTGCCTGGAATTATGCCCCCGTGGCTTTCTTT
- | TRBJ2-3 | - | TRBV7-2 | CASETRQTFLLDTQYF | TGTGCCAGCGAAACTCGACAGACCTTTCTCCTAGATACGCAGTATTTT
- | TRBJ2-7 | - | TRBV18 | CASSPDGGSSYEQYF | TGTGCCAGCTCACCGGATGGAGGAAGCTCCTACGAGCAGTACTTC
TRBD2 | TRBJ2-7 | few | TRBV28 | CASSLASGGSYEQYF | TGTGCCAGCAGTTTAGCTAGCGGGGGCTCCTACGAGCAGTACTTC
- | TRBJ2-7 | - | TRBV7-2 | CASSPRRASEQYF | TGTGCCAGCAGCCCGCGGAGGGCCTCCGAGCAGTACTTC
TRBD2 | TRBJ2-1 | - | TRBV9 | CASSFRGRGGNNEQFF | TGTGCCAGCAGCTTCCGCGGGAGAGGTGGGAACAATGAGCAGTTCTTC
- | TRBJ1-4 | - | TRBV4-2 | CASSQDSGDEKLFF | TGTGCCAGCAGCCAAGATTCGGGGGATGAAAAACTGTTTTTT
- | TRBJ1-1 | - | TRBV15 | CATLQGRNTEAFF | TGTGCCACTCTCCAGGGTCGAAACACTGAAGCTTTCTTT
TRBD1 | TRBJ2-1 | - | TRBV30 | CASDRGKHNEQFF | TGTGCCAGCGACAGGGGTAAACACAATGAGCAGTTCTTC
- | TRBJ2-5 | once | TRBV5-4 | CASSLPHPQETQYF | TGTGCCAGCAGCTTACCACACCCCCAAGAGACCCAGTACTTC
- | TRBJ2-5 | - | TRBV6-5 | CASSLPPGQGETQYF | TGTGCCAGCAGTCTGCCCCCAGGGCAGGGAGAGACCCAGTACTTC
TRBD1 | TRBJ2-1 | - | TRBV19 | CATREDRGRGEQFF | TGTGCCACCCGGGAGGACAGGGGGCGCGGAGAGCAGTTCTTC
- | TRBJ1-2 | - | TRBV19 | CATSQSLGVKDYGYTF | TGTGCCACCTCCCAATCCCTCGGGGTAAAGGACTATGGCTACACCTTC
- | TRBJ2-5 | - | TRBV21-1 | CASSKGGGQGMAETQYF | TGTGCCAGCAGCAAAGGAGGGGGACAGGGTATGGCGGAGACCCAGTACTTC
- | TRBJ2-4 | - | TRBV10-3 | CAISGDAITQYF | TGTGCCATCAGTGGGGACGCGATCACTCAGTACTTC
- | TRBJ2-3 | - | TRBV5-1 | CASSPPSDTQYF | TGCGCCAGCAGCCCCCCGTCGGATACGCAGTATTTT
- | TRBJ2-1 | - | TRBV5-1 | CASSLLGGRAGNEQFF | TGCGCCAGCAGTCTTCTGGGGGGACGGGCAGGCAATGAGCAGTTCTTC
- | TRBJ1-1 | - | TRBV12-3/TRBV12-4 | CASSRTGSFRAFF | TGTGCCAGCAGTAGAACAGGTTCTTTCCGGGCTTTCTTT
- | TRBJ2-3 | - | TRBV9 | CASSAEVPDTQYF | TGTGCCAGCAGCGCCGAAGTTCCAGATACGCAGTATTTT
TRBD1 | TRBJ1-1 | - | TRBV7-2 | CASSFPGGTGKTEAFF | TGTGCCAGCAGCTTCCCTGGGGGGACAGGGAAAACTGAAGCTTTCTTT
- | TRBJ1-2 | - | TRBV28 | CAASKGVGYTF | TGTGCCGCGTCAAAGGGTGTCGGCTACACCTTC
TRBD2 | TRBJ2-2 | - | TRBV7-2 | CASSLSMAGASIGTGELFF | TGTGCCAGCAGCTTAAGTATGGCGGGAGCGTCTATAGGCACCGGGGAGCTGTTTTTT
TRBD1 | TRBJ1-2 | - | TRBV28 | CASSQAGTGVRGYTF | TGTGCCAGCAGTCAAGCCGGGACAGGGGTACGTGGCTACACCTTC
- | TRBJ2-1 | - | TRBV28 | CASSLLERVYNEQFF | TGTGCCAGCAGTTTGTTGGAGCGGGTATACAATGAGCAGTTCTTC
- | TRBJ2-7 | few | TRBV7-3 | CASSASSGWSAEQYF | TGTGCCAGCAGCGCCTCTTCAGGGTGGAGCGCCGAGCAGTACTTC
- | TRBJ2-3 | - | TRBV4-1 | CASSQDLVGGATDTQYF | TGCGCCAGCAGCCAAGATCTCGTGGGGGGTGCCACAGATACGCAGTATTTT
TRBD1 | TRBJ1-2 | - | TRBV2 | CASRKGQGRGYGYTF | TGTGCCAGCAGGAAGGGACAGGGGCGGGGCTATGGCTACACCTTC
- | TRBJ2-7 | - | TRBV5-4 | CASSATSISYEQYF | TGTGCCAGCAGCGCCACTTCTATCTCCTACGAGCAGTACTTC
- | TRBJ1-5 | - | TRBV15 | CATSRDLNINQPQHF | TGTGCCACCAGCAGAGATCTGAACATAAATCAGCCCCAGCATTTT
- | TRBJ1-1 | - | TRBV27 | CARGPQGMNTEAFF | TGTGCCAGAGGACCCCAGGGTATGAACACTGAAGCTTTCTTT
TRBD1 | TRBJ2-6 | - | TRBV3-1/TRBV3-2 | CASSQGQGQSPGANVLTF | TGTGCCAGCAGCCAAGGACAGGGTCAATCCCCTGGGGCCAACGTCCTGACTTTC
TRBD2 | TRBJ2-1 | - | TRBV5-4 | CASSLASGSSYNEQFF | TGTGCCAGCAGCTTGGCTAGCGGGAGCTCCTACAATGAGCAGTTCTTC
- | TRBJ1-1 | - | TRBV7-9 | CASSLFQGGAFF | TGTGCCAGCAGCTTATTCCAGGGAGGAGCTTTCTTT
- | TRBJ1-2 | - | TRBV7-2 | CASSLGKRGDYGYTF | TGTGCCAGCAGCTTAGGTAAGAGGGGCGACTATGGCTACACCTTC
- | TRBJ1-1 | - | TRBV2 | CASSYYTEAFF | TGTGCCAGCAGCTATTACACTGAAGCTTTCTTT
TRBD1 | TRBJ1-2 | once | TRBV5-6 | CASSLDRGRFNYGYTF | TGTGCCAGCAGCTTGGACAGGGGGCGCTTTAACTATGGCTACACCTTC